These T cell receptor beta chains were read from a single sample in a study of blood T cell repertoires in COVID-19. Assay: immunoSEQ multiplex PCR; the TCRdb copy retains only in-frame clones and omits some. The table includes 250,000 to 350,000 clones, about nine tenths detected once. Input material: PBMCs or T cells enriched from blood (not recorded which). These receptors were taken from a woman aged 18-29 years who had recovered from COVID-19. Each CDR3 is given with its conserved first and last residue. A D gene is named only where the DNA matches it firmly. Where a row states a size, it is once, few, many or the class of an expanded clone; other rows omit it.

clone size: NA; D gene: NA; V gene: TRBV9; J gene: TRBJ1-4; CDR3 DNA: TGTGCCAGCAGTGAGGGAGGGTCGGCAACTAATGAAAAACTGTTTTTT; CDR3 protein: CASSEGGSATNEKLFF
clone size: NA; D gene: TRBD1; V gene: TRBV3-1/TRBV3-2; J gene: TRBJ1-1; CDR3 DNA: TGTGCCAGCAGCCCGGACAGGGGGTACACTGAAGCTTTCTTT; CDR3 protein: CASSPDRGYTEAFF
clone size: NA; D gene: NA; V gene: TRBV27; J gene: TRBJ1-5; CDR3 DNA: TGTGCCAGCAGTTTCACAAATCAGCCCCAGCATTTT; CDR3 protein: CASSFTNQPQHF
clone size: few; D gene: NA; V gene: TRBV7-9; J gene: TRBJ1-2; CDR3 DNA: TGTGCCAGCAGTGGGAGGCGAGATGGCTACACCTTC; CDR3 protein: CASSGRRDGYTF
clone size: NA; D gene: NA; V gene: TRBV5-1; J gene: TRBJ2-1; CDR3 DNA: TGCGCCAGCAGCTACCAGACAGCTCACAATGAGCAGTTCTTC; CDR3 protein: CASSYQTAHNEQFF
clone size: NA; D gene: TRBD1; V gene: TRBV7-9; J gene: TRBJ1-5; CDR3 DNA: TGTGCCAGCAGCTTACCGGGGACAGCCTCTCGGGGGCCCCAGCATTTT; CDR3 protein: CASSLPGTASRGPQHF
clone size: NA; D gene: NA; V gene: TRBV2; J gene: TRBJ1-4; CDR3 DNA: TGTGCCAGCAGTCCTGGAGGGTGGAAACTGTTTTTT; CDR3 protein: CASSPGGWKLFF
clone size: once; D gene: NA; V gene: TRBV20-1; J gene: TRBJ2-1; CDR3 DNA: TGCAGTGCTAGTAGCGGCTACCTCAATGAGCAGTTCTTC; CDR3 protein: CSASSGYLNEQFF
clone size: NA; D gene: TRBD2; V gene: TRBV27; J gene: TRBJ2-5; CDR3 DNA: TGTGCCAGTTCACGGGAGGTCGCAGGGGAGACCCAGTACTTC; CDR3 protein: CASSREVAGETQYF
clone size: NA; D gene: TRBD1; V gene: TRBV9; J gene: TRBJ1-2; CDR3 DNA: TGTGCCAGCAGCGTAGGGCCAGGGGGTAGCTATGGCTACACCTTC; CDR3 protein: CASSVGPGGSYGYTF
clone size: NA; D gene: NA; V gene: TRBV19; J gene: TRBJ1-5; CDR3 DNA: TGTGCCAGTAGTATTATGGGACTTCAGCCCCAGCATTTT; CDR3 protein: CASSIMGLQPQHF
clone size: NA; D gene: TRBD1; V gene: TRBV30; J gene: TRBJ1-1; CDR3 DNA: TGTGCCTGGAAGTGGACAGGGCCCACTGAAGCTTTCTTT; CDR3 protein: CAWKWTGPTEAFF
clone size: NA; D gene: NA; V gene: TRBV30; J gene: TRBJ1-1; CDR3 DNA: TGTGCCTGGAGTCAGGGGAACACTGAAGCTTTCTTT; CDR3 protein: CAWSQGNTEAFF
clone size: NA; D gene: TRBD1; V gene: TRBV10-1; J gene: TRBJ1-1; CDR3 DNA: TGCGCCAGCAGCCACGGGACAGTTAATGAAAAAGCTTTCTTT; CDR3 protein: CASSHGTVNEKAFF
clone size: NA; D gene: NA; V gene: TRBV21-1; J gene: TRBJ1-1; CDR3 DNA: TGTGCCAGCAGCGCCCGAAAGCGACAGGGAATGAACACTGAAGCTTTCTTT; CDR3 protein: CASSARKRQGMNTEAFF